This TCR beta chain stems from a study of CD4 and CD8 cells across lung adenocarcinoma regions. Via MiXCR, TCRdb re-called the PCR reads, giving one row per CDR3 protein. The sample shows 10,000 to 15,000 distinct CDR3 sequences, approximately 50% of them seen only once. Looked up from germline, CDR1 is MNHNY and CDR2 is SVGAGI (reference sequence). The CDR3 extends over 15 amino acids. The V gene lost 2 bases and the J gene lost 3 bases, with 13 bases spanning the gap. This clonotype is deemed medium-sized (0.01 to 0.1%). Localized lung adenocarcinoma, a non-small cell lung cancer, affected the donors.

The sequenced sample was CD8+ T cells from the margin of a lung tumor. The clonotype originates from a female donor with lung adenocarcinoma. The CD4 and CD8 labels of this study may be unreliable. This chain joins TRBV6-6 and TRBJ1-1, with D perhaps TRBD1 (5 bases). The chain's CDR3 is CASSYRTLPDTEAFF. CDR3 in DNA: TGTGCCAGCAGTTACCGGACACTCCCGGACACTGAAGCTTTCTTT.